Listed below are T cell receptor beta chains from one sample, sequenced in a study of shared clonotypes between healthy human individuals. Only in-frame clones appear in the TCRdb table, and some are missing; sequencing was by immunoSEQ multiplex PCR. The sample holds 600,000 or so clones, approximately 96% seen once. The source material was naive CD8+ T cells sorted from blood. These receptors all stem from a woman in her thirties in good health. CDR3s include the opening cysteine and the closing phenylalanine or tryptophan. Each record gives: clone size, J gene, V gene, D gene, CDR3 DNA, CDR3 protein. A D gene is named only where the DNA matches it firmly. Only part of the rows carry a size: once, few, many, or a class if the clone is expanded.

NA,TRBJ2-7,TRBV18,TRBD2,TGTGCCAGCTCAGGGGGAGGGTTCTCCTACGAGCAGTACTTC,CASSGGGFSYEQYF
NA,TRBJ2-1,TRBV28,NA,TGTGCCAGCAGTTTCACCAACAATGAGCAGTTCTTC,CASSFTNNEQFF
NA,TRBJ1-1,TRBV10-2,NA,TGCGCCACCTCAGGGAACACTGAAGCTTTCTTT,CATSGNTEAFF
NA,TRBJ1-2,TRBV27,TRBD1,TGTGCCAGCAGTTTGACAGGGATAGATGGCTACACCTTC,CASSLTGIDGYTF
NA,TRBJ2-7,TRBV6-1,NA,TGTGCCAGCAGTGATAGGACGGCAAGGTTGAACGAGCAGTACTTC,CASSDRTARLNEQYF
NA,TRBJ1-1,TRBV25-1,NA,TGTGCCAGCAGTGCTCTCCTTCGAGGCGAAGCTTTCTTT,CASSALLRGEAFF
NA,TRBJ2-1,TRBV7-2,TRBD2,TGTGCCAGCAGCTACACTAGCGTTTACAATGAGCAGTTCTTC,CASSYTSVYNEQFF
NA,TRBJ2-7,TRBV13,NA,TGTGCCAGCACCCACCGGGGGCTATACGAGCAGTACTTC,CASTHRGLYEQYF
NA,TRBJ2-6,TRBV15,NA,TGTGCCACCGAGGAGGGGCCCTTCTCTGGGGCCAACGTCCTGACTTTC,CATEEGPFSGANVLTF
NA,TRBJ2-1,TRBV5-1,NA,TGCGCCAGCAGCCTTCCTAGGGCGGGGTACAATGAGCAGTTCTTC,CASSLPRAGYNEQFF
NA,TRBJ1-4,TRBV6-5,NA,TGTGCCAGCAGTTACCAGGGTTTGGAAAAACTGTTTTTT,CASSYQGLEKLFF
NA,TRBJ2-7,TRBV7-9,NA,TGTGCCAGCAGCTTGGGGGGTAGTCACGAGCAGTACTTC,CASSLGGSHEQYF
NA,TRBJ2-5,TRBV10-2,TRBD2,TGCGCCAGCAGTGAGTCGGGCGGGAGGGTGGAGACCCAGTACTTC,CASSESGGRVETQYF
NA,TRBJ2-7,TRBV30,NA,TGTGCCTGGAGCGCCATTAGTTTCAGCGGCTACGAGCAGTACTTC,CAWSAISFSGYEQYF
NA,TRBJ1-2,TRBV13,TRBD1,TGTGCCAGCAGCTCCGAAGACAGGGCGAATGGCTACACCTTC,CASSSEDRANGYTF
NA,TRBJ2-2,TRBV11-2,NA,TGTGCCAGCAGCTTAGATTTAGACGGCCTCGCCACCGGGGAGCTGTTTTTT,CASSLDLDGLATGELFF
NA,TRBJ2-7,TRBV7-7,TRBD2,TGTGCCAGCAGCCCATCTCCAGGGCTAGCGGGAATGGACGAGCAGTACTTC,CASSPSPGLAGMDEQYF
NA,TRBJ2-7,TRBV6-5,TRBD1,TGTGCCAGCACCCAAGGACAGGGGGTACGCGAGCAGTACTTC,CASTQGQGVREQYF
NA,TRBJ1-1,TRBV4-1,TRBD1,TGCGCCAGCAGCCAAGAATCCCGGGACAGGGAGGTCGGTACTGAAGCTTTCTTT,CASSQESRDREVGTEAFF
NA,TRBJ1-4,TRBV6-6,NA,TGTGCCAGCACCACGTACCTCAATGAAAAACTGTTTTTT,CASTTYLNEKLFF
NA,TRBJ2-2,TRBV9,TRBD2,TGTGCCAGCAGCCCGACTAGCGGGAGGGCTCACGGGGAGCTGTTTTTT,CASSPTSGRAHGELFF
NA,TRBJ1-5,TRBV7-9,NA,TGTGCCAGCAGCTCAACAACGTCCGGACCTTATAGCAATCAGCCCCAGCATTTT,CASSSTTSGPYSNQPQHF
NA,TRBJ2-1,TRBV28,NA,TGTGCCAGCAGCTCGCCTTTGACAGACTACGAGCAGTTCTTC,CASSSPLTDYEQFF
NA,TRBJ1-6,TRBV28,NA,TGTGCCACCGCGGCGGACATTCGACTCTCCTATAATTCACCCCTCCACTTT,CATAADIRLSYNSPLHF
NA,TRBJ2-1,TRBV29-1,TRBD2,TGCAGCGCCATGACTAGCGGAGGGGGCAATGAGCAGTTCTTC,CSAMTSGGGNEQFF
NA,TRBJ2-1,TRBV11-2,TRBD2,TGTGCCAGCAGCTTAGCATTAGCGGGAGGGTATGAGCAGTTCTTC,CASSLALAGGYEQFF
NA,TRBJ2-7,TRBV29-1,NA,TGCAGCGTTGAGGGGGACTCCTACGAGCAGTACTTC,CSVEGDSYEQYF
once,TRBJ2-6,TRBV7-9,NA,TGTGCCAGCAGCTTCGTGAGTTCTGGGGCCAACGTCCTGACTTTC,CASSFVSSGANVLTF
many,TRBJ2-7,TRBV27,TRBD1,TGTGCCAGCAGTGATGGACAGGGACCCTACTACGAGCAGTACTTC,CASSDGQGPYYEQYF
once,TRBJ2-7,TRBV21-1,NA,TGTGCCAGCAGCATTCCCTCGTGGACTAGCGGGAGCTACGAGCAGTACTTC,CASSIPSWTSGSYEQYF
NA,TRBJ2-7,TRBV7-6,NA,TGTGCCAGCAGCTTAGGAGGGCTCGAGCAGTACTTC,CASSLGGLEQYF
NA,TRBJ2-1,TRBV10-3,TRBD1,TGTGCCATCAGCGCGACAGGGGCAGAGCAGTTCTTC,CAISATGAEQFF
NA,TRBJ1-1,TRBV5-6,TRBD1,TGTGCCAGCAGCTCAGGGGGCGGGGCACTGTTGGCTTTCTTT,CASSSGGGALLAFF
NA,TRBJ2-1,TRBV5-8,NA,TGTGCCAGCAGTTGGGGGGTGAGACAGTTCCGTCTCAATGAGCAGTTCTTC,CASSWGVRQFRLNEQFF
NA,TRBJ2-2,TRBV19,TRBD2,TGTGCCAGTTCGACTCCGGGACTACAAGTTACCCGGAACACCGGGGAGCTGTTTTTT,CASSTPGLQVTRNTGELFF
NA,TRBJ1-1,TRBV28,NA,TGTGCCAGCAGTTCCCGACCAAATACTGAAGCTTTCTTT,CASSSRPNTEAFF
NA,TRBJ1-5,TRBV25-1,TRBD1,TGTGCCAGCAGTGATCAGGGGGGGTATCAGCCCCAGCATTTT,CASSDQGGYQPQHF
NA,TRBJ2-7,TRBV7-6,NA,TGTGCCAGCAGCTCAAGACCGGGACCCCAATCCTACGAGCAGTACTTC,CASSSRPGPQSYEQYF
NA,TRBJ2-4,TRBV19,TRBD1,TGTGCCAGTAGTATAGCACCGGGACAGGGAGAAAACATTCAGTACTTC,CASSIAPGQGENIQYF
NA,TRBJ2-7,TRBV7-8,TRBD2,TGTGCCAGCAGCTCCCTCCCAGCGGGAGAGGGCCGCTACGAGCAGTACTTC,CASSSLPAGEGRYEQYF
NA,TRBJ2-7,TRBV5-4,NA,TGTGCCAGCAGCTACTGGGGTACCCCCTACGAGCAGTACTTC,CASSYWGTPYEQYF
NA,TRBJ1-5,TRBV28,NA,TGTGCCAGCAGTTTAACCGGGCAGGGGATTCAGCCCCAGCATTTT,CASSLTGQGIQPQHF
NA,TRBJ2-7,TRBV2,NA,TGTGCCAGCAGTGAATCCGGGACCGAAACGTTAATCTCCTACGAGCAGTACTTC,CASSESGTETLISYEQYF
NA,TRBJ2-5,TRBV5-4,NA,TGTGCCAGCAGCTTGGGGGTAGCGGCGTACCAAGAGACCCAGTACTTC,CASSLGVAAYQETQYF
NA,TRBJ2-1,TRBV4-1,NA,TGCGCCAGCAGCCAAGAGTGGACGAGCTCCTACAATGAGCAGTTCTTC,CASSQEWTSSYNEQFF
NA,TRBJ2-7,TRBV27,TRBD2,TGTGCCAGCAGTTCACCCAGCGGGAGGGCCAACGAGCAGTACTTC,CASSSPSGRANEQYF
NA,TRBJ1-4,TRBV2,NA,TGTGCCAGCAGGAGGGAAAGGGAAGGAGTCGACAGTGAAAAACTGTTTTTT,CASRREREGVDSEKLFF
NA,TRBJ2-7,TRBV29-1,TRBD2,TGCAGCGTTGAGGGGACCGAGGGAGGGGTCGAGCAGTACTTC,CSVEGTEGGVEQYF
once,TRBJ2-1,TRBV19,NA,TGTGCCAGTGGGGATTACAATGAGCAGTTCTTC,CASGDYNEQFF
NA,TRBJ1-5,TRBV6-5,TRBD1,TGTGCCAGCAGTTCGTCACAGGGGGTTCAGCCCCAGCATTTT,CASSSSQGVQPQHF
NA,TRBJ2-7,TRBV5-8,TRBD1,TGTGCCAGCGGGACAGGGTTTTACGAGCAGTACTTC,CASGTGFYEQYF
NA,TRBJ2-3,TRBV28,NA,TGTGCCAGCAGTTTAGGTCAGGGGTTTGGCACAGATACGCAGTATTTT,CASSLGQGFGTDTQYF
NA,TRBJ2-1,TRBV19,TRBD2,TGTGCCACCAGCCCCTGGACTAGTGGCAATGAGCAGTTCTTC,CATSPWTSGNEQFF